This TCR beta chain was captured in a study of post-analysis software for immune sequencing data. Study as a whole: Progressive-relapsing, secondary progressive and relapsing-remitting multiple sclerosis were among the disease courses included. The study's findings and limits: Multiple sclerosis was associated with a significant reduction in normalized Chao1 diversity relative to controls. A handful of TRBV segments appeared more often in patients than in controls, and TRBV5-6, TRBV5-1 and TRBV20-1 were among these. F measure clustering grouped samples strongly by preparation batch.

On this clonotype itself: Its antigen is not identified.

Sequencing libraries made from TCR beta cDNA carried unique molecular identifiers. MiXCR was run by TCRdb on the PCR reads, yielding one entry per CDR3 protein. The table shows about 540,000 distinct CDR3 sequences, with 34% occurring only once. V was pared by 7 bases and J by 3 bases, with 6 bases of the junction left unmatched. The germline CDR1 and CDR2 sequences are SQVTM and ANQGSEA. The CDR3 spans 14 residues. This clonotype was obtained from a girl aged 2-17 years with multiple sclerosis. The source material was blood. The rearrangement links TRBV29-1 to TRBJ2-5; 12 bases map to TRBD2. The DNA for the CDR3 is TGCAGCGGCTCCTGGACTAGCGGGGAAGAGACCCAGTACTTC. It encodes CSGSWTSGEETQYF.